The rows below give T cell receptor beta chains drawn from one sample of a study of spatial heterogeneity in lung cancer. MiXCR was run by TCRdb on the 5' RACE reads, yielding one entry per CDR3 protein. The data contain more than 85,000 distinct CDR3 sequences, roughly 9.5% of them singletons. The sequenced sample was PBMCs, obtained at surgery. These receptors were taken from a male donor with early-stage non-small cell lung cancer. Each CDR3 is given with its conserved first and last residue. The D gene is left open where the match is weak. Where a row states a size, it is once, few, many or the class of an expanded clone; other rows omit it.

J gene | D gene | clone size | V gene | CDR3 protein | CDR3 DNA
TRBJ2-5 | . | . | TRBV5-1 | CASSLERAEETQYF | TGCGCCAGCAGCTTGGAACGGGCAGAGGAGACCCAGTACTTC
TRBJ2-2 | TRBD2 | . | TRBV5-1 | CASSLVAGAGELFF | TGCGCCAGCAGCTTGGTAGCGGGAGCCGGGGAGCTGTTTTTT
TRBJ2-2 | . | few | TRBV5-5 | CASSLTLNTGELFF | TGTGCCAGCAGCTTGACACTTAACACCGGGGAGCTGTTTTTT
TRBJ2-7 | . | many | TRBV29-1 | CSVENNYEQYF | TGCAGCGTTGAGAACAACTACGAGCAGTACTTC
TRBJ2-2 | . | . | TRBV4-2 | CASSGTSNTGELFF | TGTGCCAGCAGCGGGACTTCGAACACCGGGGAGCTGTTTTTT
TRBJ1-2 | . | . | TRBV11-2 | CASSRERYGYTF | TGTGCCAGCAGCCGGGAACGCTATGGCTACACCTTC
TRBJ2-2 | TRBD1 | . | TRBV9 | CASSVATGQNTGELFF | TGTGCCAGCAGCGTAGCGACAGGGCAGAACACCGGGGAGCTGTTTTTT
TRBJ1-1 | . | . | TRBV29-1 | CSAERTANTEAFF | TGCAGCGCTGAGCGAACTGCGAACACTGAAGCTTTCTTT
TRBJ1-5 | . | few | TRBV7-9 | CASSLGQPYSNQPQHF | TGTGCCAGCAGCTTAGGTCAGCCTTATAGCAATCAGCCCCAGCATTTT
TRBJ2-2 | . | few | TRBV6-6 | CASSRQGTGELFF | TGTGCCAGCAGCCGGCAGGGGACCGGGGAGCTGTTTTTT
TRBJ2-3 | . | many | TRBV20-1 | CSARPGVGDTQYF | TGCAGTGCTCGTCCCGGTGTGGGAGATACGCAGTATTTT
TRBJ2-7 | . | . | TRBV5-4 | CASRRDTGNYEQYF | TGTGCCAGCAGGAGGGACACAGGGAACTACGAGCAGTACTTC
TRBJ1-5 | . | many | TRBV29-1 | CSVEPAGEGSNQPQHF | TGCAGCGTTGAGCCAGCAGGGGAGGGGAGCAATCAGCCCCAGCATTTT
TRBJ1-2 | TRBD1 | . | TRBV12-3/TRBV12-4 | CASSPRGDGYTF | TGTGCCAGCAGTCCCAGGGGGGATGGCTACACCTTC
TRBJ2-3 | TRBD1 | few | TRBV25-1 | CASSTLYQVGQGMPTDTQYF | TGTGCCAGCAGTACTCTATACCAGGTCGGACAGGGAATGCCCACAGATACGCAGTATTTT
TRBJ1-5 | TRBD1 | . | TRBV12-3/TRBV12-4 | CASSWDRTQPQHF | TGTGCCAGCAGCTGGGACAGAACGCAGCCCCAGCATTTT
TRBJ1-2 | . | few | TRBV6-5 | CASSPGQSYGYTF | TGTGCCAGCAGTCCCGGACAGTCCTATGGCTACACCTTC
TRBJ2-7 | . | few | TRBV29-1 | CSVDSSYEQYF | TGCAGCGTTGACAGTTCCTACGAGCAGTACTTC
TRBJ1-2 | . | few | TRBV5-1 | CASSPSGGLGYTF | TGCGCCAGCAGCCCTTCTGGGGGGCTCGGCTACACCTTC
TRBJ2-7 | . | . | TRBV10-3 | CAISDKGQPGEQYF | TGTGCCATCAGTGACAAGGGCCAACCCGGCGAGCAGTACTTC
TRBJ2-2 | . | many | TRBV12-3/TRBV12-4 | CASSPGTGELFF | TGTGCCAGCAGTCCGGGGACCGGGGAGCTGTTTTTT
TRBJ2-3 | . | many | TRBV4-3 | CASSQELMDTQYF | TGCGCCAGCAGCCAAGAGCTTATGGATACGCAGTATTTT
TRBJ2-1 | . | once | TRBV7-2 | CASSSGPSNEQFF | TGTGCCAGCAGCTCGGGACCCTCCAATGAGCAGTTCTTC
TRBJ2-5 | . | many | TRBV2 | CASSPLGTQYF | TGTGCCAGCAGTCCTCTAGGGACCCAGTACTTC
TRBJ2-2 | . | . | TRBV7-6 | CASSPRQFTGELFF | TGTGCCAGCAGCCCCAGGCAGTTCACCGGGGAGCTGTTTTTT
TRBJ2-3 | . | few | TRBV29-1 | CSVETPREDTQYF | TGCAGCGTTGAAACCCCCCGCGAAGATACGCAGTATTTT
TRBJ1-2 | . | few | TRBV20-1 | CSARDSSNNYGYTF | TGCAGTGCTAGGGATTCCAGTAATAACTATGGCTACACCTTC
TRBJ2-2 | . | few | TRBV7-9 | CASQGPNTGELFF | TGTGCTTCTCAAGGGCCGAACACCGGGGAGCTGTTTTTT
TRBJ2-3 | TRBD2 | many | TRBV20-1 | CSAAGLAKSTDTQYF | TGCAGTGCTGCCGGACTAGCGAAAAGCACAGATACGCAGTATTTT
TRBJ1-2 | . | many | TRBV20-1 | CSAPTDGGGYNYGYTF | TGCAGTGCCCCTACGGACGGGGGGGGTTATAACTATGGCTACACCTTC
TRBJ1-1 | TRBD1 | few | TRBV11-2 | CASSLSQGSTEAFF | TGTGCCAGCAGCTTATCACAGGGGAGCACTGAAGCTTTCTTT
TRBJ2-3 | TRBD2 | many | TRBV7-9 | CASSFGTSGTDTQYF | TGTGCCAGCAGCTTCGGGACTAGCGGCACAGATACGCAGTATTTT
TRBJ1-4 | . | few | TRBV12-3/TRBV12-4 | CASSRQQKLFF | TGTGCCAGCAGCCGTCAGCAAAAACTGTTTTTT
TRBJ1-1 | . | many | TRBV29-1 | CSVEENQNTEAFF | TGCAGCGTTGAAGAAAACCAGAACACTGAAGCTTTCTTT
TRBJ2-7 | TRBD2 | many | TRBV12-3/TRBV12-4 | CATRGDSYEQYF | TGTGCCACCCGGGGGGACTCCTACGAGCAGTACTTC
TRBJ2-5 | . | . | TRBV7-2 | CASSLGGGETQYF | TGTGCCAGCAGCTTAGGTGGAGGAGAGACCCAGTACTTC
TRBJ1-1 | . | once | TRBV9 | CASSTDLNTEAFF | TGTGCCAGCAGCACCGACCTTAACACTGAAGCTTTCTTT
TRBJ2-4 | TRBD2 | many | TRBV5-1 | CASSEAGGAIQYF | TGCGCCAGCTCCGAGGCGGGGGGGGCCATTCAGTACTTC
TRBJ2-2 | . | few | TRBV29-1 | CSVEDGELFF | TGCAGCGTTGAGGACGGGGAGCTGTTTTTT
TRBJ2-2 | . | . | TRBV5-4 | CASSFLGSTGELFF | TGTGCCAGCAGCTTTCTCGGGAGCACCGGGGAGCTGTTTTTT
TRBJ1-1 | . | few | TRBV9 | CASSVGGAGTEAFF | TGTGCCAGCAGCGTCGGGGGCGCGGGCACTGAAGCTTTCTTT
TRBJ2-7 | . | many | TRBV20-1 | CSHDGSFGEQYF | TGCAGCCATGACGGCTCCTTTGGCGAGCAGTACTTC
TRBJ1-1 | . | many | TRBV7-9 | CASSLHPNTEAFF | TGTGCCAGCAGTTTGCACCCAAACACTGAAGCTTTCTTT
TRBJ2-5 | TRBD2 | few | TRBV29-1 | CSVEPSGAQETQYF | TGCAGCGTTGAACCTAGCGGGGCTCAAGAGACCCAGTACTTC
TRBJ2-1 | TRBD2 | . | TRBV20-1 | CSARDYLAVSYNEQFF | TGCAGTGCTAGAGACTATCTAGCGGTATCCTACAATGAGCAGTTCTTC
TRBJ1-5 | . | few | TRBV5-5 | CASSLGREVNNQPQHF | TGTGCCAGCAGCTTGGGTCGGGAAGTGAACAATCAGCCCCAGCATTTT